This is a list of T cell receptor beta chains from one sample in a study of radiation and T cells in renal cell carcinoma. Only in-frame clones appear in the TCRdb table, and some are missing; sequencing was by immunoSEQ multiplex PCR. The data show approximately 63,000 clones, about three quarters seen once. Sequenced material: blood, taken from a patient whose treatment included radiotherapy and nephrectomy. The source of these receptors is a man in his sixties with renal cell carcinoma. Each CDR3 is given with its conserved first and last residue. The order of the fields is D gene, V gene, J gene, clone size, CDR3 protein, CDR3 DNA. A D gene is named only where the DNA matches it firmly. For some rows the clone size is stated as once, few or many, or as a class when expanded; others skip it.

TRBD2	TRBV7-9	TRBJ2-7	NA	CASSPRARGGLLREQYF	TGTGCCAGCAGCCCGAGAGCCCGGGGGGGCCTTTTGAGGGAGCAGTACTTC
NA	TRBV6-4	TRBJ2-7	NA	CASRPGREPREQYF	TGTGCCAGTCGCCCGGGGCGAGAGCCGCGCGAGCAGTACTTC
TRBD1	TRBV5-6	TRBJ1-2	NA	CASSPDRVYGYTF	TGTGCCAGCAGCCCCGACAGGGTCTATGGCTACACCTTC
TRBD1	TRBV5-1	TRBJ1-4	NA	CASSLTGATNEKLFF	TGCGCCAGCAGCTTGACAGGGGCAACTAATGAAAAACTGTTTTTT
NA	TRBV7-9	TRBJ1-3	NA	CASSQRSGGGNTIYF	TGTGCCAGCAGCCAGCGCTCGGGGGGCGGAAACACCATATATTTT
NA	TRBV30	TRBJ2-7	NA	CAWSVGGSYEQYF	TGTGCCTGGAGTGTAGGTGGCTCCTACGAGCAGTACTTC
NA	TRBV10-3	TRBJ2-5	NA	CAISEGTTMGETQYF	TGTGCCATCAGTGAAGGTACAACTATGGGGGAGACCCAGTACTTC
NA	TRBV30	TRBJ2-2	NA	CAWSVGNTGELFF	TGTGCCTGGAGCGTGGGAAACACCGGGGAGCTGTTTTTT
TRBD2	TRBV19	TRBJ2-5	NA	CASSRRTSGSGLRETQYF	TGTGCCAGTAGTAGACGGACTAGCGGGAGTGGATTGAGAGAGACCCAGTACTTC
NA	TRBV7-2	TRBJ2-2	NA	CASSLVSTYYTGELFF	TGTGCCAGCAGCTTAGTGTCGACTTACTACACCGGGGAGCTGTTTTTT
TRBD2	TRBV29-1	TRBJ2-1	NA	CSVELAGGRYNEQFF	TGCAGCGTTGAACTTGCGGGGGGGCGCTACAATGAGCAGTTCTTC
NA	TRBV7-3	TRBJ2-1	few	CASSLDRDASYNEQFF	TGTGCCAGCAGCTTGGACCGGGACGCCTCCTACAATGAGCAGTTCTTC
NA	TRBV27	TRBJ2-1	NA	CASSPVLTLYEQFF	TGTGCCAGCTCCCCCGTCCTAACCCTCTATGAGCAGTTCTTC
NA	TRBV19	TRBJ2-1	NA	CASKGRGHNEQFF	TGTGCCAGTAAAGGCAGGGGTCACAATGAGCAGTTCTTC
NA	TRBV7-6	TRBJ2-7	NA	CASSSGFRTGRGEQYF	TGTGCCAGCAGCTCCGGTTTCCGGACAGGGAGGGGCGAGCAGTACTTC
NA	TRBV6-5	TRBJ1-5	NA	CASSADRNQPQHF	TGTGCCAGCAGCGCGGACAGAAATCAGCCCCAGCATTTT
NA	TRBV7-9	TRBJ1-1	NA	CASSFYRELGTEAFF	TGTGCCAGCAGCTTTTACAGGGAGCTGGGCACTGAAGCTTTCTTT
NA	TRBV7-8	TRBJ2-5	NA	CASSLETQYF	TGTGCCAGCAGCTTAGAGACCCAGTACTTC
TRBD1	TRBV7-9	TRBJ1-2	NA	CASSDIDFGTDF	TGTGCCAGCAGTGACATTGACTTTGGGACAGACTTC
NA	TRBV27	TRBJ2-2	few	CASSFYPPGVFFYTGELFF	TGTGCCAGCAGTTTTTACCCGCCCGGAGTATTCTTTTACACCGGGGAGCTGTTTTTT
TRBD2	TRBV30	TRBJ2-1	NA	CAWSHGTSRNEQFF	TGTGCCTGGAGTCACGGGACTAGTAGGAATGAGCAGTTCTTC
NA	TRBV2	TRBJ1-1	NA	CASSEGVRMNTEAFF	TGTGCCAGCAGTGAAGGGGTCAGAATGAACACTGAAGCTTTCTTT
NA	TRBV6-6	TRBJ2-1	NA	CASSYSGNRDEFF	TGTGCCAGCAGTTACTCGGGGAATAGGGATGAGTTCTTC
NA	TRBV19	TRBJ1-2	NA	CASLGGNSYFNYGYTF	TGTGCCAGCCTCGGGGGGAACTCCTATTTTAACTATGGCTACACCTTC
TRBD1	TRBV2	TRBJ1-2	NA	CASSEWDSANGYTF	TGTGCCAGCAGTGAATGGGACAGCGCGAATGGCTACACCTTC
TRBD1	TRBV4-1	TRBJ1-1	NA	CASSQDPMTSGGTEAFF	TGCGCCAGCAGCCAAGATCCCATGACATCAGGGGGAACTGAAGCTTTCTTT
NA	TRBV9	TRBJ1-4	NA	CASSLGGAVGTNEKLFF	TGTGCCAGCAGCCTAGGTGGGGCAGTGGGAACTAATGAAAAACTGTTTTTT
NA	TRBV5-5	TRBJ1-3	NA	CASSPDRTGNTIYF	TGTGCCAGCAGCCCTGACCGAACTGGAAACACCATATATTTT
NA	TRBV19	TRBJ1-4	NA	CASSPSGSLNEKLFF	TGTGCCAGTAGTCCCTCCGGCAGTCTAAATGAAAAACTGTTTTTT
NA	TRBV4-3	TRBJ2-3	NA	CASSQMPTDTQYF	TGCGCCAGCAGCCAGATGCCGACAGATACGCAGTATTTT
NA	TRBV5-1	TRBJ1-1	NA	CASTLGTVNTEAFF	TGCGCCAGCACCCTCGGAACAGTGAACACTGAAGCTTTCTTT